This T cell receptor beta chain was identified in a study of CD8 T cells in Susac syndrome. TCR beta sequencing was performed on blood CD8+ and CD4+ T cells. The controls, all healthy donors, were matched for age and sex. Germline V CDR1 and CDR2: SGHRS, YFSETQ. CDR3 length: 18 amino acids. The J segment lost 0 bases and the V segment lost 4 bases, leaving 9 bases of the junction unmatched. Reverse transcription used roughly 0.45 to 1 ug RNA and random hexamers. TCR beta CDR3 was amplified by immunoSEQ covering 54 Vbeta and 13 Jbeta. TCRdb ran MiXCR on the immunoSEQ multiplex PCR reads and lists one entry per CDR3 protein. The table lists around 170,000 distinct CDR3 sequences, 90% to 95% of them singletons, with roughly 0.08% in the top ten.

Sequencing was carried out using CD4+ T cells from PBMCs. This sequence originates from a human donor in good health. This rearrangement joins TRBV5-1 to TRBJ2-3; 12 bases map to TRBD2. The CDR3 bases are TGCGCCAGCAGCCGCTCGACTAGCGGGGGACCTAGCACAGATACGCAGTATTTT. Its translation is CASSRSTSGGPSTDTQYF. Variable domain in full (rest from reference TRBV5-1 and TRBJ2-3): KAGVTQTPRYLIKTRGQQVTLSCSPISGHRSVSWYQQTPGQGLQFLFEYFSETQRNKGNFPGRFSGRQFSNSRSEMNVSTLELGDSALYLCASSRSTSGGPSTDTQYFGPGTRLTVL.